What follows is one T cell receptor (beta chain) and its context. This sample is part of a study of T cells in Graves' hyperthyroidism and ophthalmopathy. What was amplified from RNA transcripts were TCR beta CDR3 regions. The HTBI primer set served for first-round RT-PCR of the TCR CDR3. Using its own MiXCR run on the multiplex PCR reads, TCRdb lists one record per CDR3 protein. Among 500,000 to 600,000 distinct CDR3 sequences listed, approximately 15% were seen once. CDR1 is SGHTA and CDR2 is FQGNSA in the germline V gene. Trimming left V 2 bases short and J 5 bases short, with 6 bases between. The CDR3 runs 12 residues.

Specimen: blood. V is TRBV7-2 and J is TRBJ2-5; unclear D gene. This sequence was found in a woman aged 18-29 years with Graves' hyperthyroidism. The CDR3 DNA reads TGTGCCAGCAGCTTAAAGACCGAGACCCAGTACTTC. It is translated as CASSLKTETQYF.